This TCR beta chain was observed in a study of T-cell reconstitution after alpha-beta-depleted transplantation in children. Using unique molecular identifiers, the investigators prepared the TCRbeta library. TCRdb redid the calling of the PCR reads with MiXCR, one entry per CDR3 protein. The sample carries a few hundred thousand distinct CDR3 sequences, 25% to 30% recorded once. Study conclusions and caveats: Reportedly, roughly two months post-transplant, alpha-beta T cells arose from several hundred expanded graft clones. Among T cells one year after transplant, newly produced cells accounted for most counts and diversity. At day 60, the high TCRbeta diversity found in some patients originated from recipient T cells and thymic progenitors that had survived.

As to this clonotype: The antigen is unknown.

Germline-derived CDR1 and CDR2 are DFQATT and SNEGSKA (reference sequence). The CDR3 loop spans 16 amino acids. V was pared by 1 base and J by 3 bases, with 16 bases between. Here the sequenced sample was PBMCs, taken before TCRalphabeta/CD19-depleted stem cell transplant. The TCR originated in a boy under two years old with Wiskott-Aldrich syndrome, due to receive a stem cell transplant. This sequence joins TRBV20-1 and TRBJ1-5; unclear D gene. As DNA, the CDR3 is TGCAGTGCTAGAGTCAGCCAAAGCGGGGACAATCAGCCCCAGCATTTT. This encodes CSARVSQSGDNQPQHF.